The 14 T cell receptor beta chains listed next were all sequenced from one sample in a study of cytomegalovirus exposure and HLA in healthy donors. 13 Jbeta primers and 60 Vbeta primers were used for the PCR. Profiled with immunoSEQ multiplex PCR; TCRdb holds only in-frame clones, not every one. The table lists 140,000 or so clones, approximately 84% of them singletons, with around a tenth in the top ten. The sequenced material came from PBMCs. The receptors stem from a woman aged 60 to 75 in good health and CMV-seropositive.

The V and J genes are TRBV7-2 and TRBJ2-5; TRBD1 matches at 7 bases. Germline V gives CDR1 SGHTA, CDR2 FQGNSA. Trimming took 4 bases from V and 7 from J; bases not matched to a gene: 9. The CDR3 contains 14 residues. The CDR3: CASSSKTGLVTQYF. Here the CDR3 DNA reads TGTGCCAGCAGCTCCAAGACAGGGTTGGTGACCCAGTACTTC. The complete variable domain, with remaining parts taken from reference TRBV7-2 and TRBJ2-5, reads GAGVSQSPSNKVTEKGKDVELRCDPISGHTALYWYRQSLGQGLEFLIYFQGNSAPDKSGLPSDRFSAERTGGSVSTLTIQRTQQEDSAVYLCASSSKTGLVTQYFGPGTRLLVL.

The chain carries TRBV30 and TRBJ1-6; the match to TRBD1 covers 10 bases. Unmatched junction bases numbered 7, after V lost 1 base and J lost 7 bases. This CDR3 comprises 16 residues. CDR1 is GTSNPN and CDR2 is SVGIG in the germline V gene (reference sequence). DNA for the CDR3: TGTGCCTGGAGTGCGGACAGGGGGTATAAAAATTCACCCCTCCACTTT. This sequence encodes CAWSADRGYKNSPLHF.

This chain joins TRBV6-1 and TRBJ2-1; D call uncertain. V gave up 3 bases and J gave up 4 bases, with 4 bases separating them. The CDR3 loop spans 12 amino acids. Germline CDR1 MNHNS, CDR2 SASEGT. The CDR3 nucleotides read TGTGCCAGCAGTGAGAGGTACAATGAGCAGTTCTTC. Translating gives CASSERYNEQFF.

The chain joins TRBV25-1 to TRBJ1-2; D is unclear. Germline assignment: CDR1 MGHDK and CDR2 SYGVNS. V shed 4 bases and J shed 4 bases, with 13 bases lying between them. The CDR3 sequence is 14 residues long. The chain's CDR3 is CASSGVGRPYGYTF. CDR3 DNA: TGTGCCAGCAGTGGGGTTGGGCGCCCCTATGGCTACACCTTC.

The chain carries TRBV5-1 and TRBJ2-5; possibly TRBD1 for D (5 bases). Germline V gene sequence: CDR1 SGHRS, CDR2 YFSETQ. The CDR3 has 15 amino acids. Between the trimmed V and J ends, which lost 0 bases and 4 bases, there was a span of 13 bases. The DNA for the CDR3 is TGCGCCAGCAGCTTGGCAGGGCAGGCTGCAGAGACCCAGTACTTC. Amino acid sequence: CASSLAGQAAETQYF.

V is TRBV6-1 and J is TRBJ2-3; 10 nucleotides align to TRBD1. CDR1 and CDR2 from the germline V gene are MNHNS and SASEGT. V was pared by 7 bases and J by 0 bases, with 4 bases of the junction left unmatched. There are 15 residues in the CDR3. The CDR3 coding sequence is TGTGCCAGCACCGGGACAGGGGTTAGCACAGATACGCAGTATTTT. Translation gives CASTGTGVSTDTQYF.

The chain is built from TRBV13 and TRBJ2-7, with 7 bases lining up with TRBD1. Germline CDR1 PRHDT, CDR2 FYEKMQ (reference sequence). J was trimmed by 9 bases and V by 5 bases; bases with no gene match: 10. This CDR3 is built from 13 residues. This CDR3 is CASSATGPPGQYF. The CDR3 nucleotides are TGTGCCAGCAGCGCGACAGGGCCACCAGGGCAGTACTTC.

Only a few counts were recorded for this clone. The chain links TRBV13 to TRBJ2-1, with 9 nucleotides matching TRBD2. After removal of 10 bases from V and 4 bases from J, the junction contained 14 bases not matched to a gene. CDR1 PRHDT and CDR2 FYEKMQ come from the germline V gene (reference sequence). CDR3 length equals 16 residues. As DNA, the CDR3 is TGTGCCACCAAGGGTTCTCAGCGGGAGGATTACAATGAGCAGTTCTTC. Translated, it gives CATKGSQREDYNEQFF.

This clone has only a few counts. The chain links TRBV9 to TRBJ1-1, with 7 bases lining up with TRBD1. J gave up 6 bases and V 4 bases, and 6 bases lay outside the gene matches. The length of the CDR3 is 13 residues. Germline assignment: CDR1 SGDLS and CDR2 YYNGEE. Here the CDR3 reads CASSLTGLSEAFF. Here the CDR3 DNA reads TGTGCCAGCAGCCTGACAGGGTTGTCTGAAGCTTTCTTT.

V and J are TRBV7-2 and TRBJ2-1; 10 nucleotides agree with TRBD2. The CDR3 extends over 14 amino acids. CDR1 and CDR2 (germline): SGHTA, FQGNSA. Unmatched junction bases numbered 8, after V lost 8 bases and J lost 7 bases. The CDR3 DNA reads TGTGCCAGCCGACCGGGACTAGCGACAAATGAGCAGTTCTTC. Translation gives CASRPGLATNEQFF.

This chain links TRBV5-1 with TRBJ1-1, with a tentative D call TRBD1 (6 bases). V lost 4 bases and J 1 base, leaving 8 bases between the germline ends. This CDR3 is 13 amino acids long. Germline loops: CDR1 SGHRS, CDR2 YFSETQ. In nucleotides, the CDR3 is TGCGCCAGCAGCAGAGGGGGGAACACTGAAGCTTTCTTT. Encoded protein: CASSRGGNTEAFF.

This chain links TRBV28 with TRBJ1-2, with 10 nucleotides matching TRBD1. Trimming at V came to 3 bases and at J to 10 bases, leaving 14 bases not matched to a gene. This CDR3 is 16 amino acids long. Germline V lookup: CDR1 MDHEN, CDR2 SYDVKM. The CDR3 sequence is CASSFGPPGQGQTYTF. In nucleotides, the CDR3 is TGTGCCAGCAGTTTCGGCCCCCCGGGACAGGGGCAAACCTACACCTTC.

The rearrangement links TRBV6-5 to TRBJ2-3, with 7 bases matching TRBD2. V lost 8 bases to trimming and J lost 7 bases; unmatched junction nucleotides: 9. In germline, CDR1 is MNHEY, CDR2 SVGAGI. The CDR3 has 13 residues. The CDR3 coding sequence is TGTGCCAGCGTGGAAGCGGGAAGTTATACGCAGTATTTT. This encodes CASVEAGSYTQYF.

This chain links TRBV4-2 with TRBJ2-7; 11 positions match TRBD2. The ends lost 4 bases at V and 2 bases at J; junction bases unmatched: 7. Germline loops: CDR1 LGHNA, CDR2 YNFKEQ. The CDR3 has 16 residues. The CDR3 region has the DNA TGTGCCAGCAGCCCCGGACTGACTAGCGGGACCTACGAGCAGTACTTC. It specifies CASSPGLTSGTYEQYF.